This T cell receptor (beta chain) was observed in a study of blood T cell repertoires in COVID-19. Background on the study: Researchers got acute and convalescent COVID-19 samples from the United States, Italy and Spain. In each case, the material was cDNA or gDNA derived from T cells, B-cell-depleted T cells, or PBMCs.

Authors' processing steps: Researchers report that nucleated cell counts were estimated from reference gene primer amplification. Here immunoSEQ multiplex PCR was the method, and the copy in TCRdb shows in-frame clones only, minus some. The DNA gave D and trimming, while V, J and clone size come from that table. The repertoire consists of some 41,000 clones, with 82% occurring once and the leading ten covering less than 5%. The origin of this receptor is a woman aged 70-85 years with acute or convalescent COVID-19. Sequenced sample: peripheral blood.

The CDR3 reads CASSATGTGDYYSNQPQHF. DNA for the CDR3: TGTGCCAGCAGTGCGACCGGGACAGGGGACTATTATAGCAATCAGCCCCAGCATTTT. This sequence joins TRBV28 and TRBJ1-5; 10 bases line up with TRBD1. The CDR3 contains 19 residues. Germline V lookup: CDR1 MDHEN, CDR2 SYDVKM. After removal of 5 bases from V and 0 bases from J, the junction contained 13 bases not matched to a gene.